This T cell receptor beta chain comes out of a study of T cells in Graves' hyperthyroidism and ophthalmopathy. Losses at the gene ends were 6 bases for V and 6 bases for J; bases not matched to a gene: 8. Germline assignment: CDR1 LNHNV and CDR2 YYDKDF (reference sequence). The CDR3 runs to 16 residues. Regions amplified from RNA transcripts were the TCR beta CDR3 regions. Initially, a first-round RT-PCR of the TCR CDR3 employed the HTBI primer set. In TCRdb, the multiplex PCR reads were re-called with MiXCR into one record per CDR3 protein. The sample yields some 740,000 distinct CDR3 sequences, approximately 14% seen once.

This receptor was taken from a young woman with Graves' hyperthyroidism. The chain couples TRBV15 to TRBJ2-1; 13 bases line up with TRBD2. What was sequenced was blood. The CDR3 DNA is TGTGCCACCAGTTCAGATGGACTAGCGGGAGCCAATGAGCAGTTCTTC. Translating gives CATSSDGLAGANEQFF.